The 25 T cell receptor beta chains below come from one sample, sequenced in a study of cytomegalovirus exposure and HLA in healthy donors. Primers for the PCR totalled 60 Vbeta and 13 Jbeta. Clones were read by immunoSEQ multiplex PCR, and TCRdb kept only the in-frame ones, dropping some. The sample holds about 69,000 clones, about 70% seen once. The source material was PBMCs. All receptors derive from a woman aged 25-40 years in good health and CMV-seronegative.

This clone has more than one count but fewer than ten. This chain uses TRBV5-4 with TRBJ1-3; tentatively, D is TRBD1 (5 bases). V dropped 5 bases and J dropped 0 bases, with 9 bases sitting between them. The CDR3 consists of 14 residues. CDR1 is SGHNT and CDR2 is YYREEE in the germline V gene (reference sequence). Written as DNA, the CDR3 is TGTGCCAGCAGTTGGGGCGACTCTGGAAACACCATATATTTT. Amino acids: CASSWGDSGNTIYF.

This chain connects TRBV6-6 to TRBJ2-7; D may be TRBD1 (6 bases). CDR1 and CDR2 from the germline V gene are MNHNY and SVGAGI (reference sequence). The CDR3 is made up of 12 amino acids. V lost 5 bases and J 9 bases, leaving 14 bases between the germline ends. For the CDR3, the DNA is TGTGCCAGCAGTAACAGGGTCCACGGGCAGTACTTC. Its protein product is CASSNRVHGQYF.

V usage is TRBV7-8 and J usage is TRBJ2-7; D not resolved. The CDR3 covers 13 residues. Trimming stripped 3 bases from V and 2 bases from J, with 8 bases between. CDR1 is SGHVS and CDR2 is FQNEAQ in the germline V gene. The CDR3 region has the DNA TGTGCCAGCAGCTTTACAGTACCCTACGAGCAGTACTTC. Translation: CASSFTVPYEQYF.

To note about this clone: Other DNA variants within this sample encode the same CDR3. The J gene is TRBJ1-5, the V gene TRBV30; D unclear. Trimming removed 2 bases at V and 4 bases at J, with 9 bases between. The length of the CDR3 is 13 residues. Germline CDR1 and CDR2: GTSNPN and SVGIG (reference sequence). The chain's CDR3 is CAWSPGGNQPQHF. The CDR3 nucleotides read TGTGCCTGGAGTCCGGGAGGGAATCAGCCCCAGCATTTT.

This sequence joins TRBV9 and TRBJ2-2, with 7 bases identical to TRBD1. The CDR3 is 14 residues long. V was clipped by 3 bases and J by 6 bases; unmatched bases: 5. Germline values: CDR1 SGDLS, CDR2 YYNGEE. CDR3 region: CASSALRGPGELFF. For the CDR3, the DNA is TGTGCCAGCAGCGCCTTAAGGGGGCCCGGGGAGCTGTTTTTT.

V is TRBV6-6 and J is TRBJ2-1; 8 bases are a match to TRBD2. The germline V gene has CDR1 MNHNY and CDR2 SVGAGI (reference sequence). CDR3 size: 15 residues. J was trimmed by 1 base and V by 11 bases; bases with no gene match: 10. For the CDR3, the DNA is TGTGCCGCCGGGGGGGGCATCGAGTCCTACAATGAGCAGTTCTTC. It encodes CAAGGGIESYNEQFF.

The chain combines TRBV9 with TRBJ2-7; D is possibly TRBD1 (6 bases). CDR3 length: 17 amino acids. Trimming stripped 0 bases from V and 2 bases from J, with 18 bases between. Germline CDR1 is SGDLS and CDR2 is YYNGEE. The CDR3 sequence: CASSVDREFYGTYEQYF. As DNA, the CDR3 is TGTGCCAGCAGCGTAGACAGGGAGTTTTATGGTACCTACGAGCAGTACTTC. Using reference TRBV9 and TRBJ2-7 for the parts outside the CDR3, the full variable domain is DSGVTQTPKHLITATGQRVTLRCSPRSGDLSVYWYQQSLDQGLQFLIQYYNGEERAKGNILERFSAQQFPDLHSELNLSSLELGDSALYFCASSVDREFYGTYEQYFGPGTRLTVT.

This chain uses TRBV7-5 with TRBJ1-1; the listed D gene, TRBD1, was not tested against the DNA. TRBV7-5 is recorded as a pseudogene. The CDR3 length is 18 residues. This CDR3 reads CVRSLNPLTGKSRTEAFF. CDR3 in DNA: TGTGTCAGAAGCTTAAACCCACTGACAGGGAAGTCGAGGACTGAAGCTTTCTTT.

The chain uses TRBV6-6 and TRBJ2-5; 7 nucleotides match TRBD1. The CDR3 sequence is 14 residues long. Trimming at V came to 5 bases and at J to 3 bases, leaving 6 bases not matched to a gene. CDR1 MNHNY and CDR2 SVGAGI come from the germline V gene (reference sequence). CDR3: CASSPWDREETQYF. For the CDR3, the DNA is TGTGCCAGCAGTCCTTGGGACAGAGAAGAGACCCAGTACTTC.

The rearrangement uses TRBV2 and TRBJ2-1; 7 bases line up with TRBD1. Trimming at V came to 6 bases and at J to 8 bases, leaving 13 bases not matched to a gene. The CDR3 is made up of 15 amino acids. The V gene's germline CDR1 is SNHLY and CDR2 FYNNEI. Here the CDR3 reads CASRVPGQASDEQFF. The CDR3, as DNA: TGTGCCAGCAGGGTCCCTGGACAGGCCAGCGATGAGCAGTTCTTC. The complete variable domain, with remaining parts taken from reference TRBV2 and TRBJ2-1, reads EPEVTQTPSHQVTQMGQEVILRCVPISNHLYFYWYRQILGQKVEFLVSFYNNEISEKSEIFDDQFSVERPDGSNFTLKIRSTKLEDSAMYFCASRVPGQASDEQFFGPGTRLTVL.

The chain is built from TRBV10-3 and TRBJ2-1, with TRBD2 matching over 11 bases. Germline trimming cut 0 bases from V and 4 bases from J; bases unmatched to any gene: 2. Germline V gives CDR1 ENHRY, CDR2 SYGVKD. The CDR3 is 16 amino acids. The CDR3 is CAISESGLAGYNEQFF. CDR3 DNA sequence: TGTGCCATCAGTGAGTCCGGACTAGCGGGTTACAATGAGCAGTTCTTC.

In this sample, this clone turned up a few times. The chain uses TRBV7-2 and TRBJ1-2; 10 bases map to TRBD1. The J segment lost 7 bases and the V segment lost 1 base, leaving 6 bases of the junction unmatched. Germline V gene data show CDR1 as SGHTA and CDR2 as FQGNSA. The CDR3 length is 15 residues. DNA for the CDR3: TGTGCCAGCAGCTTAGGGGACAGGGGAACGGGTGGCTACACCTTC. It codes for CASSLGDRGTGGYTF. The variable domain in full, with the rest retrieved from reference TRBV7-2 and TRBJ1-2, is GAGVSQSPSNKVTEKGKDVELRCDPISGHTALYWYRQSLGQGLEFLIYFQGNSAPDKSGLPSDRFSAERTGGSVSTLTIQRTQQEDSAVYLCASSLGDRGTGGYTFGSGTRLTVV.

This clone was counted a single time. The chain carries TRBV27 and TRBJ2-7; maybe TRBD2 (5 bases). The CDR3 extends over 14 amino acids. The germline V and J ends were trimmed by 6 bases and 7 bases, with 19 bases remaining between them. The germline gives CDR1 MNHEY, CDR2 SMNVEV (reference sequence). The CDR3 is CASRLDFSFKEQYF. In nucleotides, the CDR3 is TGTGCCAGCAGATTGGACTTCTCATTTAAGGAGCAGTACTTC.

This clone has just a few counts. The V and J genes are TRBV6-5 and TRBJ1-3; D is perhaps TRBD1 (5 bases). Trimming cost V 5 bases and J 2 bases, with 13 bases left between them. CDR1 is MNHEY and CDR2 is SVGAGI in the germline V gene. The CDR3 extends over 15 amino acids. DNA for the CDR3: TGTGCCAGCAGTCTAGACGGGGGGACTGGAAACACCATATATTTT. Its translation: CASSLDGGTGNTIYF.

This clone appeared a single time. The V gene is TRBV4-1, the J gene TRBJ1-2; D is uncertain. The germline CDR1 and CDR2 sequences are MGHRA and YSYEKL. Trimming cost V 4 bases and J 11 bases, with 11 bases left between them. The length of the CDR3 is 11 residues. Here the CDR3 DNA reads TGCGCCAGCAGCCCAAAACCGAGATACACCTTC. It encodes CASSPKPRYTF.

CDR3 in DNA: TGTGCCAGCAGTTTAGGGCTAAGCTCCTACAATGAGCAGTTCTTC. Its protein product is CASSLGLSSYNEQFF. The V gene is TRBV27, the J gene TRBJ2-1; D gene unclear. The CDR3 length is 15 residues. Trimming cost V 2 bases and J 0 bases, with 8 bases left between them. The germline V gene has CDR1 MNHEY and CDR2 SMNVEV (reference sequence).

This rearrangement joins TRBV19 to TRBJ1-4, with 12 nucleotides matching TRBD1. Trimming removed 7 bases from V and 8 bases from J; junction bases left unmatched: 2. This CDR3 is built from 13 residues. Germline V lookup: CDR1 LNHDA, CDR2 SQIVND (reference sequence). The CDR3, as DNA: TGTGCCAGTATTGGGACAGGGGGCGAAAAACTGTTTTTT. This translates into CASIGTGGEKLFF.

The J gene is TRBJ1-3, the V gene TRBV19, with D possibly TRBD1 on 5 matching bases. Trimming pared 7 bases from V and 3 bases from J, leaving 13 bases between. CDR3 length: 14 residues. The germline V gene encodes CDR1 LNHDA and CDR2 SQIVND (reference sequence). In DNA, the CDR3 is TGTGCCAGTAAGCAACAGGCCGTTGGAAACACCATATATTTT. Translating it yields CASKQQAVGNTIYF.

The chain is built from TRBV9 and TRBJ2-3; 8 bases are a match to TRBD2. This CDR3 has 15 amino acids. Losses at the gene ends were 0 bases for V and 4 bases for J; bases not matched to a gene: 4. Germline-derived CDR1 and CDR2 are SGDLS and YYNGEE. CDR3 coding DNA: TGTGCCAGCAGCGTAGTCGGGGGGGGGTCAGATACGCAGTATTTT. Translation: CASSVVGGGSDTQYF.

The rearrangement uses TRBV30 and TRBJ1-1; D unresolved. V was trimmed by 1 base and J by 5 bases, leaving 14 bases between them. The CDR3 runs 14 residues. CDR1 and CDR2 (germline): GTSNPN, SVGIG (reference sequence). The DNA of the CDR3 is TGTGCCTGGAGTGAGCCTATCATATGGACTGAAGCTTTCTTT. This sequence encodes CAWSEPIIWTEAFF.

The J gene is TRBJ1-2, the V gene TRBV29-1; no firm D call. Looked up from germline, CDR1 is SQVTM and CDR2 is ANQGSEA. Trimming removed 1 base at V and 5 bases at J, with 14 bases between. The CDR3 extends over 14 amino acids. CDR3 DNA: TGCAGCGTTGAAGGTGCGGGAGGCGGGTATGGCTACACCTTC. It encodes CSVEGAGGGYGYTF.

The CDR3 region has the DNA TGTGCCAGCAGCCCCACGAGGATGTATGGCTACACCTTC. It is translated as CASSPTRMYGYTF. The chain links TRBV27 to TRBJ1-2; D unresolved. Germline V gives CDR1 MNHEY, CDR2 SMNVEV (reference sequence). Trimming removed 6 bases at V and 5 bases at J, with 13 bases between. The CDR3 runs to 13 residues.

CDR3 bases: TGTGCCAGCAGTGGCCGGGGATACTCTGGAAACACCATATATTTT. This translates into CASSGRGYSGNTIYF. The chain carries TRBV2 and TRBJ1-3, with D unresolved. The CDR3 covers 15 residues. V lost 4 bases and J 0 bases, leaving 10 bases between the germline ends. The germline V gene has CDR1 SNHLY and CDR2 FYNNEI.

The rearrangement links TRBV19 to TRBJ1-5, with no clear D. CDR3 length: 17 residues. Trimming stripped 4 bases from V and 0 bases from J, with 16 bases between. In germline, CDR1 is LNHDA, CDR2 SQIVND (reference sequence). The CDR3 nucleotides read TGTGCCAGTAGTACGACCTCGGGATATTATAGCAATCAGCCCCAGCATTTT. Translation: CASSTTSGYYSNQPQHF.

The genes are TRBV11-2 and TRBJ1-4; D gene ambiguous. V gave up 8 bases and J gave up 2 bases, with 12 bases separating them. Germline V gene sequence: CDR1 SGHAT, CDR2 FQNNGV. The CDR3 has 14 amino acids. CDR3 coding DNA: TGTGCCAGCCGACGGCCGGGGACTAATGAAAAACTGTTTTTT. Encoded protein: CASRRPGTNEKLFF.